The present T cell receptor beta chain was sequenced within a study of blood T cell repertoires in COVID-19. Whole-study context: Samples representing acute and convalescent COVID-19 were sourced from the United States, Italy and Spain.

Method: immunoSEQ multiplex PCR; TCRdb's copy keeps in-frame clones and lacks some. The sample carries about 250,000 clones, around 90% recorded once. This receptor was taken from a woman aged 25-40 years with acute or convalescent COVID-19. Sequenced sample: peripheral blood.

In DNA, the CDR3 is TGCGCCAGCAGCTTGGGACAGGGTTCGCATCAAAAACTGTTTTTT. This encodes CASSLGQGSHQKLFF. The chain employs TRBV5-1 and TRBJ1-4, with 7 nucleotides matching TRBD1. CDR1 is SGHRS, CDR2 YFSETQ, per germline. The junction had 8 bases not matched to a gene; V was cut back by 0 bases and J by 9 bases. This CDR3 spans 15 amino acids.